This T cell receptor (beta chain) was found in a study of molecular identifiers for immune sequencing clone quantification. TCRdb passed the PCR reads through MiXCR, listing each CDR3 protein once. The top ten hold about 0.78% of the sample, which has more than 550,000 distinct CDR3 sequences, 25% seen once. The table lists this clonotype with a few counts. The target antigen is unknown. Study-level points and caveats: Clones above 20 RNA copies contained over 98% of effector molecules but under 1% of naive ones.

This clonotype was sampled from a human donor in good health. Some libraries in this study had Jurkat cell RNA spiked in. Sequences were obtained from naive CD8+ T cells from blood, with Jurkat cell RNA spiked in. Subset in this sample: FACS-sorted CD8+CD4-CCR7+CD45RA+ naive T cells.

CDR3 in DNA: TGCAGTTCCCGGACAGACAACACCGGGGAGCTGTTTTTT. Translating gives CSSRTDNTGELFF. V usage is TRBV29-1 and J usage is TRBJ2-2, with D perhaps TRBD1 (6 bases). This CDR3 has 13 residues. Germline V gene lookup returns CDR1 SQVTM and CDR2 ANQGSEA.